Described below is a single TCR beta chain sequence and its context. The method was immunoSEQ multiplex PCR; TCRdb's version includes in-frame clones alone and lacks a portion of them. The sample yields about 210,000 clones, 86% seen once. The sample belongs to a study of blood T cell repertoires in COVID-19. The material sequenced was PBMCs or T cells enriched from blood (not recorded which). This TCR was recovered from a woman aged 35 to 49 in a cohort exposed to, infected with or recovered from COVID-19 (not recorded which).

The chain's CDR3 is CASHGLASYEQYF. The CDR3 bases are TGTGCCAGCCACGGACTAGCGTCCTACGAGCAGTACTTC. This chain connects TRBV6-5 to TRBJ2-7; the match to TRBD2 covers 9 bases. This CDR3 region has 13 residues. V was clipped by 8 bases and J by 1 base; unmatched bases: 3. Germline-derived CDR1 and CDR2 are MNHEY and SVGAGI.